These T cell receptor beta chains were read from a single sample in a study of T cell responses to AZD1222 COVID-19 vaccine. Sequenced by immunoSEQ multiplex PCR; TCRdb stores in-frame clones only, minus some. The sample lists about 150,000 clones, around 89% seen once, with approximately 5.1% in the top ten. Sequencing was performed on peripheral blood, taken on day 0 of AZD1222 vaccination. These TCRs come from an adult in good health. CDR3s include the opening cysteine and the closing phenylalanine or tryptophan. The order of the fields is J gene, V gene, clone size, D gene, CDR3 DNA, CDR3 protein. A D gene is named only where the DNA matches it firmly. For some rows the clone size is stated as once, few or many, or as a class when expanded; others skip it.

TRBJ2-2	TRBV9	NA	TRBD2	TGTGCCAGCAGCGTAGAGAAGGGGACTAGATTGGGGGAGCTGTTTTTT	CASSVEKGTRLGELFF
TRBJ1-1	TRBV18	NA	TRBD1	TGTGCCAGCTCACAGGACAGGGCTGAAGCTTTCTTT	CASSQDRAEAFF
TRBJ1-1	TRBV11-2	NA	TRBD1	TGTGCCAGCAGCAGGACAGGGGTGAACACTGAAGCTTTCTTT	CASSRTGVNTEAFF
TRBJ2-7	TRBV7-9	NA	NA	TGTGCCAGCAGCTTTCGAGCAGGGGTTGGGGAGCAGTACTTC	CASSFRAGVGEQYF
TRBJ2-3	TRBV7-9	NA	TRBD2	TGTGCCAGCAGCCTGTGGACTAGCGACATTACAGATACGCAGTATTTT	CASSLWTSDITDTQYF
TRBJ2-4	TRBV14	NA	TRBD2	TGTGCCAGCAGCCCCGGGACTAGCGGAAGCAAAAACATTCAGTACTTC	CASSPGTSGSKNIQYF
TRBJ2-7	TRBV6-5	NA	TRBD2	TGTGCCAGCAGCCGCCCCGGGACTAGCTACGAGCAGTACTTC	CASSRPGTSYEQYF
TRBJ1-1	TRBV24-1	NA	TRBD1	TGTGCCACCAGTGACCCAGGGGGCGGCGGCACTGAAGCTTTCTTT	CATSDPGGGGTEAFF
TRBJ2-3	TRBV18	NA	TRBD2	TGTGCCAGCTCACCAAGCGGGAGGGCAGATACGCAGTATTTT	CASSPSGRADTQYF
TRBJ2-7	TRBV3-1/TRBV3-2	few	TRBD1	TGTGCCAGCAGCCAAAGGGGACAGGGGGCGGACGAGCAGTACTTC	CASSQRGQGADEQYF
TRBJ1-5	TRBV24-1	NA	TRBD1	TGTGCCACCAGTGACCCATCACCGGACAGGGGGTCTCAGCCCCAGCATTTT	CATSDPSPDRGSQPQHF
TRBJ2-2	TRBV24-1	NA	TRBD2	TGTGCCACCATGGGACTAGCGGGAACTAACACCGGGGAGCTGTTTTTT	CATMGLAGTNTGELFF
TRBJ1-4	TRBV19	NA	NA	TGTGCCAGTAGTTCCACCGGGACCGGAGAAGAAAAACTGTTTTTT	CASSSTGTGEEKLFF
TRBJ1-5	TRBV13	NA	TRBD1	TGTGCCAGCAGTCCAGGGGGAAGCAATCAGCCCCAGCATTTT	CASSPGGSNQPQHF
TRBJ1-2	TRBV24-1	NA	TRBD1	TGTGCCACCAGTGACCCGACAGGGGGCATCTATGGCTACACCTTC	CATSDPTGGIYGYTF
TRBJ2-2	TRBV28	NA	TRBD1	TGTGCCAGCAGGGGACAGGGGGGTACCGGGGAGCTGTTTTTT	CASRGQGGTGELFF
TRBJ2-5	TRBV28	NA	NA	TGTGCCAGCAGTTTCGGGTCGCAAGAGACCCAGTACTTC	CASSFGSQETQYF
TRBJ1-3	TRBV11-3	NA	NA	TGTGCCAGCAGCTTAGCTGGAGTCTCTGGAAACACCATATATTTT	CASSLAGVSGNTIYF
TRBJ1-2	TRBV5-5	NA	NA	TGTGCCAGCAGCTTGTTCCTTACAGCTAACTATGGCTACACCTTC	CASSLFLTANYGYTF
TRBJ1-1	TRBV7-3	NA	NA	TGTGCCAGCAGCTTAACAGTGAACACTGAAGCTTTCTTT	CASSLTVNTEAFF
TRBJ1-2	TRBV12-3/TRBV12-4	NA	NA	TGTGCCAGCAGCTCCAGACGGAACTATGGCTACACCTTC	CASSSRRNYGYTF
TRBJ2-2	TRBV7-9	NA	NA	TGTGCCAGCAGCCCCGAGGCGGGACAGAACACCGGGGAGCTGTTTTTT	CASSPEAGQNTGELFF
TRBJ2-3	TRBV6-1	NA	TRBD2	TGTGCCAGCAGTGATAGTGGGACTAGCGGGACCAGGAATACGCAGTATTTT	CASSDSGTSGTRNTQYF
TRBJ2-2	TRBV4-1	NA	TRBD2	TGCGCCAGCAGCCTCGATAGCGGGAGGGCCACCGGGGAGCTGTTTTTT	CASSLDSGRATGELFF
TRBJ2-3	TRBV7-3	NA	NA	TGTGCCAGCAGCGAGTGGACTACCTTCACAGATACGCAGTATTTT	CASSEWTTFTDTQYF
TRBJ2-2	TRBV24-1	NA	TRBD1	TGTGCCACCAGTGATACGGACAGGGGGCCCGGGGAGCTGTTTTTT	CATSDTDRGPGELFF
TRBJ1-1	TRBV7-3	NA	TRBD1	TGTGCCAGCAGCCTAGGGTGGGACAGGGGCACTGAAGCTTTCTTT	CASSLGWDRGTEAFF
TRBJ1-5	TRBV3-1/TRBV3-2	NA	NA	TGTGCCAGCAGCCCTCGGGGCCTAACTTCCAATCAGCCCCAGCATTTT	CASSPRGLTSNQPQHF
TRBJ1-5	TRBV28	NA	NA	TGTGCCAGCAGTTTATCCCCAGGCAATCAGCCCCAGCATTTT	CASSLSPGNQPQHF
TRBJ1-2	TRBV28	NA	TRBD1	TGTGCCACAGCAGGGACAGGGGAATATGGCTACACCTTC	CATAGTGEYGYTF
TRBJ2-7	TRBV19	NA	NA	TGTGCCAGTAGTAGGGGAAGTCCAGCCTACGAGCAGTACTTC	CASSRGSPAYEQYF
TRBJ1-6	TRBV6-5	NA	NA	TGTGCCAGCTTAGTTTCGTACAGTGCCCATTCACCCCTCCACTTT	CASLVSYSAHSPLHF
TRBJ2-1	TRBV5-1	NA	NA	TGCGCCAGCAGCTTGGATCTGGGCGGCACCTACAATGAGCAGTTCTTC	CASSLDLGGTYNEQFF
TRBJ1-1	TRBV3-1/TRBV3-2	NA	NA	TGTGCCAGCAGCTATCATCCCCCCCGGAACACTGAAGCTTTCTTT	CASSYHPPRNTEAFF
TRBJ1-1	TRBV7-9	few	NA	TGTGCCAGCAGCCGTGACCGGGGTCGGGCTTTCTTT	CASSRDRGRAFF
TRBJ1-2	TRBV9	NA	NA	TGTGCCAGCAGCGTAGCTGGGGTAGGTAGGGGCTACACCTTC	CASSVAGVGRGYTF
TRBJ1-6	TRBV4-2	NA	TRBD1	TGTGCCAGCACGGGACAGCCTTATAATTCACCCCTCCACTTT	CASTGQPYNSPLHF
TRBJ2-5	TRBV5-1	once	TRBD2	TGCGCCAGCAGCCCAGGACTAGCGGGAGGTGGGGAGACCCAGTACTTC	CASSPGLAGGGETQYF
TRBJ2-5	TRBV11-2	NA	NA	TGTGCCAGCAGCAAGAACAGGAACCCCGGGGAGACCCAGTACTTC	CASSKNRNPGETQYF
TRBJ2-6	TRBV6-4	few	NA	TGTGCCAGCAGTGACGATAACTCCGGAAGCTCTGGGGCCAACGTCCTGACTTTC	CASSDDNSGSSGANVLTF
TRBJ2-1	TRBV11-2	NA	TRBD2	TGTGCCAGCAGCTACAAGGGACTAGCGGGAGAGTCCTACAATGAGCAGTTCTTC	CASSYKGLAGESYNEQFF